This paragraph reports one T cell receptor beta chain. The sample originates from a study of blood T cell repertoires in COVID-19. About the research overall: Acute and convalescent COVID-19 samples came from the United States, Italy and Spain.

This CDR3 has 13 amino acids. The J segment lost 5 bases and the V segment lost 8 bases, leaving 8 bases of the junction unmatched. Germline CDR1 reads MNHEY; CDR2 reads SMNVEV (reference sequence). Per the authors' pipeline: Using reference gene primer amplification, nucleated cell counts were estimated. Clones were sequenced by immunoSEQ multiplex PCR, and TCRdb holds only the in-frame ones, with some missing. Clone size and V and J calls were adopted from that table, with D and trimming inferred from the DNA. The table has a few hundred thousand clones, about 85% seen once. This receptor was identified in a man in his 70s with acute or convalescent COVID-19. The sample taken for sequencing was peripheral blood. The V call is TRBV27, the J call TRBJ2-7; 8 bases agree with TRBD1. The CDR3 loop is CASFKAGGNEQYF. The CDR3 DNA is TGTGCCAGCTTTAAAGCAGGGGGCAACGAGCAGTACTTC.